Below, 27 T cell receptor beta chains from the same sample are listed, as sequenced in a study of T cells after yellow fever vaccination. From the 5' RACE reads, TCRdb called clonotypes with MiXCR, one entry per CDR3 protein. The data contain around 140,000 distinct CDR3 sequences, 7.7% of them singletons. The sequencing here drew on CD4+ T cells sorted from PBMCs, taken 5 days after the yellow fever booster vaccination. Receptor source: a man aged 25-45 years who received the YFV17D yellow fever vaccine.

At least ten counts were recorded for this clonotype. The J gene is TRBJ2-7, the V gene TRBV20-1; TRBD1 might be the D (6 bases). The CDR3 is 15 amino acids. V lost 4 bases and J 1 base, leaving 17 bases between the germline ends. In germline, CDR1 is DFQATT, CDR2 SNEGSKA (reference sequence). The CDR3 spells CSANTRSRGSYEQYF. The CDR3, as DNA: TGCAGTGCTAATACTCGGAGCAGGGGTTCCTACGAGCAGTACTTC.

This clonotype showed up many times. The V gene is TRBV12-3 or TRBV12-4, the J gene TRBJ1-5, with D possibly matching TRBD1 (5 bases). Trimming cost V 6 bases and J 4 bases, with 19 bases left between them. The CDR3 length is 16 residues. CDR3 bases: TGTGCCAGCAGCCTCATAGGGAGGGGTGGAAATCAGCCCCAGCATTTT. Amino acids: CASSLIGRGGNQPQHF.

This clonotype was seen repeatedly, ten times or more. The chain has TRBV30 and TRBJ1-4; D remains unclear. In germline, CDR1 is GTSNPN, CDR2 SVGIG (reference sequence). V was clipped by 5 bases and J by 10 bases, with 14 bases between them. This CDR3 region has 12 residues. CDR3 DNA: TGTGCCTGGGCCCCCCAACCAGGAAAACTGTTTTTT. It encodes CAWAPQPGKLFF.

The rearrangement links TRBV29-1 to TRBJ2-2; 8 positions match TRBD2. The CDR3 has 15 residues. After removal of 7 bases from V and 4 bases from J, the junction contained 11 bases not matched to a gene. Germline CDR1 reads SQVTM; CDR2 reads ANQGSEA. The CDR3 nucleotides are TGCAGCGCCTGTGAGAGCGGGAGCAGCACCGGGGAGCTGTTTTTT. It encodes CSACESGSSTGELFF.

Turning to this clonotype: The CDR3 ends on some other residue instead of the conserved phenylalanine or tryptophan, so this is likely a read error. The chain has TRBV19 and TRBJ2-1; D is ambiguous. V was shortened by 3 bases and J by 8 bases, with 11 bases between the two germline ends. The CDR3 covers 13 residues. In germline, CDR1 is LNHDA, CDR2 SQIVND (reference sequence). CDR3 loop: CASSMTAGHEQFI. The CDR3 DNA sequence: TGTGCCAGTAGTATGACTGCCGGGCATGAGCAGTTCATC.

This clonotype has a count of ten or more. The rearrangement joins TRBV28 to TRBJ2-5, with D unclear. V lost 5 bases and J lost 4, with 8 bases in between. This CDR3 has 12 amino acids. The germline V gene encodes CDR1 MDHEN and CDR2 SYDVKM. The CDR3, as DNA: TGTGCCAGCAGTCCACGAAGAGAGACCCAGTACTTC. It encodes CASSPRRETQYF.

This chain uses TRBV3-1 with TRBJ2-5; the match to TRBD2 covers 12 bases. The V gene's germline CDR1 is LGHDT and CDR2 YNNKEL (reference sequence). V lost 2 bases and J lost 4; bases outside the gene matches: 11. The CDR3 loop spans 18 amino acids. DNA for the CDR3: TGTGCCAGCAGCCAACCACCCGGGACTAGCGGGTTTCTAGAGACCCAGTACTTC. Translation: CASSQPPGTSGFLETQYF.

This clonotype was seen at least ten times. The V gene is TRBV15, the J gene TRBJ2-3, with 12 bases identical to TRBD2. V lost 6 bases and J lost 0; bases outside the gene matches: 4. This CDR3 has 16 amino acids. CDR1 and CDR2 (germline): LNHNV, YYDKDF (reference sequence). This CDR3 is CATRPSGRASTDTQYF. CDR3 in DNA: TGTGCCACCAGGCCTAGCGGGAGGGCTAGCACAGATACGCAGTATTTT.

The table lists this clonotype with many counts. The chain carries TRBV11-3 and TRBJ2-1; 10 positions match TRBD2. V was clipped by 1 base and J by 2 bases; unmatched bases: 11. CDR3 length equals 19 residues. The germline V gene has CDR1 SGHNT and CDR2 YENEEA. The CDR3 reads CASSLVSAGLATPYNEQFF. CDR3 DNA: TGTGCCAGCAGCTTAGTAAGTGCGGGACTAGCGACACCCTACAATGAGCAGTTCTTC.

In its sample, this clonotype was seen many times. The chain couples TRBV15 to TRBJ2-3; no reliable D call. Looked up from germline, CDR1 is LNHNV and CDR2 is YYDKDF (reference sequence). There are 13 residues in the CDR3. V lost 4 bases and J 3 bases, leaving 8 bases between the germline ends. As DNA, the CDR3 is TGTGCCACCAGCAACCTGGGGACAGATACGCAGTATTTT. Protein: CATSNLGTDTQYF.

The table lists this clonotype with many counts. V is TRBV12-3 or TRBV12-4 and J is TRBJ2-1; no definite D call. The CDR3 runs 15 residues. Trimming removed 5 bases at V and 1 base at J, with 12 bases between. Here the CDR3 reads CASSGQARSYNEQFF. CDR3 nucleotide sequence: TGTGCCAGCAGTGGGCAGGCTAGGTCCTACAATGAGCAGTTCTTC.

This clonotype came up a few times. The chain employs TRBV15 and TRBJ1-2; perhaps TRBD1 as D (5 bases). The length of the CDR3 is 15 residues. CDR1 is LNHNV and CDR2 is YYDKDF in the germline V gene (reference sequence). The V end lost 0 bases, the J end lost 2 bases, and 10 bases lay between the germline ends. The CDR3: CATSRESTGNYGYTF. CDR3 DNA: TGTGCCACCAGCAGAGAGTCTACAGGCAACTATGGCTACACCTTC.

At least ten counts were recorded for this clonotype. The V and J genes are TRBV30 and TRBJ1-2; D is possibly TRBD1 (5 bases). This CDR3 has 13 residues. V lost 3 bases and J 2 bases, leaving 10 bases between the germline ends. CDR1 and CDR2 (germline): GTSNPN, SVGIG (reference sequence). The CDR3 sequence: CAWSLQANYGYTF. The CDR3 nucleotides are TGTGCCTGGAGCCTACAGGCCAACTATGGCTACACCTTC.

This clonotype appeared many times. The rearrangement uses TRBV27 and TRBJ2-7, with TRBD2 identical over 7 bases. CDR1 MNHEY and CDR2 SMNVEV come from the germline V gene (reference sequence). The CDR3 contains 15 residues. V lost 7 bases and J lost 0; bases outside the gene matches: 9. CDR3 loop: CASKIGGVLSYEQYF. The CDR3, as DNA: TGTGCCAGCAAAATTGGGGGGGTACTCTCCTACGAGCAGTACTTC.

The V and J genes are TRBV30 and TRBJ2-1; D not certain. Germline loops: CDR1 GTSNPN, CDR2 SVGIG (reference sequence). V was pared by 2 bases and J by 2 bases, with 16 bases between. The CDR3 sequence is 16 residues long. CDR3 in DNA: TGTGCCTGGAGTTTTTTTCCGGGTCAGACCTACAATGAGCAGTTCTTC. Its protein is CAWSFFPGQTYNEQFF.

This clonotype was observed a few times. This rearrangement joins TRBV5-1 to TRBJ2-5; 8 bases map to TRBD1. The CDR3 extends over 15 amino acids. The V gene's germline CDR1 is SGHRS and CDR2 YFSETQ. Losses at the gene ends were 5 bases for V and 0 bases for J; bases not matched to a gene: 6. CDR3 DNA sequence: TGCGCCAGCAGTCAACCCAGGGGGCACCAAGAGACCCAGTACTTC. This translates into CASSQPRGHQETQYF.

Worth noting for this clonotype: This may be a read error: a much more frequent sequence differs by one nucleotide. This sequence joins TRBV15 and TRBJ1-6; perhaps TRBD1 as D (6 bases). Germline V lookup: CDR1 LNHNV, CDR2 YYDKDF (reference sequence). The length of the CDR3 is 16 residues. CDR3 in DNA: TGTGCCACCAGCAGAGATCGGCGACAGGATGGCTCACTCCTCCACTTT. Translation gives CATSRDRRQDGSLLHF.

This clonotype was observed at least ten times. This chain connects TRBV10-1 to TRBJ2-7; D unresolved. Trimming stripped 3 bases from V and 2 bases from J, with 8 bases between. The CDR3 contains 13 residues. The germline gives CDR1 WNHNN, CDR2 SYGVQD (reference sequence). CDR3 in DNA: TGCGCCAGCAGTGAAGGTTTAGCCTACGAGCAGTACTTC. The encoded protein is CASSEGLAYEQYF.

This clonotype was counted many times. The chain is built from TRBV14 and TRBJ1-1; D unresolved. The CDR3 is 14 residues long. The germline V and J ends were trimmed by 4 bases and 1 base, with 10 bases remaining between them. Germline V gives CDR1 SGHDN, CDR2 FVKESK. CDR3 protein: CASSRRAQNTEAFF. The CDR3 region has the DNA TGTGCCAGCAGCCGTCGTGCTCAGAACACTGAAGCTTTCTTT. Together with reference TRBV14 and TRBJ1-1, the CDR3 gives the full variable domain: EAGVTQFPSHSVIEKGQTVTLRCDPISGHDNLYWYRRVMGKEIKFLLHFVKESKQDESGMPNNRFLAERTGGTYSTLKVQPAELEDSGVYFCASSRRAQNTEAFFGQGTRLTVV.

This clonotype was counted ten times or more. The chain combines TRBV7-2 with TRBJ2-1; TRBD1 is a possible D gene (6 bases). Germline CDR1 is SGHTA and CDR2 is FQGNSA. The CDR3 totals 13 residues. Trimming removed 5 bases from V and 3 bases from J, with 8 bases in between. The CDR3 DNA is TGTGCCAGCAGCAAACAGGGCTACAATGAGCAGTTCTTC. This translates into CASSKQGYNEQFF.

In this sample, this clonotype turned up many times. V is TRBV5-1 and J is TRBJ1-1; the D is unclear. Trimming stripped 4 bases from V and 1 base from J, with 5 bases between. The germline V gene has CDR1 SGHRS and CDR2 YFSETQ. CDR3 length: 12 amino acids. The CDR3 loop reads CASSPGNTEAFF. The CDR3 DNA reads as TGCGCCAGCAGCCCCGGGAACACTGAAGCTTTCTTT.

This clonotype came up a few times. This chain uses TRBV10-3 with TRBJ2-1; D is tentatively TRBD1 or TRBD2 (5 bases each). Germline CDR1 ENHRY, CDR2 SYGVKD. With 6 bases removed from V and 4 bases from J, the gap between germline ends came to 16 bases. This CDR3 has 15 amino acids. CDR3 sequence (DNA): TGTGCCATCAGGGGGGTAGGGGTGAAGTACAATGAGCAGTTCTTC. Protein sequence: CAIRGVGVKYNEQFF.

This clonotype was recorded at least ten times. The V and J genes are TRBV20-1 and TRBJ1-2; TRBD1 might be the D (5 bases). The CDR3 sequence is 12 residues long. V lost 1 base and J lost 5, with 8 bases in between. Germline V gives CDR1 DFQATT, CDR2 SNEGSKA (reference sequence). CDR3 coding DNA: TGCAGTGCTAGAGGTACAGGTTATGGCTACACCTTC. Protein sequence: CSARGTGYGYTF.

This clonotype came up many times. The chain carries TRBV5-1 and TRBJ1-4; 8 nucleotides align to TRBD1. The germline V gene has CDR1 SGHRS and CDR2 YFSETQ. CDR3 length: 15 amino acids. V dropped 0 bases and J dropped 6; count of bases not matched to a gene: 4. CDR3 DNA: TGCGCCAGCAGCTTGGCCGGGACAGGCGATGAAAAACTGTTTTTT. Translating gives CASSLAGTGDEKLFF.

At least ten counts were recorded for this clonotype. The chain employs TRBV7-2 and TRBJ2-5, with D possibly called TRBD1 or TRBD2 (5 bases each). The germline CDR1 and CDR2 sequences are SGHTA and FQGNSA. The CDR3 is 16 residues long. Trimming took 1 base from V and 2 from J, leaving 14 bases between them. This CDR3 reads CASSLGAVGAQETQYF. DNA of the CDR3: TGTGCCAGCAGCTTAGGTGCTGTCGGGGCACAAGAGACCCAGTACTTC. Complete variable domain (other parts from reference TRBV7-2 and TRBJ2-5): GAGVSQSPSNKVTEKGKDVELRCDPISGHTALYWYRQSLGQGLEFLIYFQGNSAPDKSGLPSDRFSAERTGGSVSTLTIQRTQQEDSAVYLCASSLGAVGAQETQYFGPGTRLLVL.

The rearrangement joins TRBV29-1 to TRBJ2-5; perhaps TRBD1 as D (6 bases). V lost 6 bases and J 1 base, leaving 12 bases between the germline ends. This CDR3 contains 13 residues. Germline V gene data show CDR1 as SQVTM and CDR2 as ANQGSEA. CDR3: CSVTRTVQETQYF. The CDR3 DNA is TGCAGCGTAACTCGGACAGTCCAAGAGACCCAGTACTTC.

This clonotype was seen a few times. The chain links TRBV7-6 to TRBJ2-7; a possible D gene is TRBD1 (9 bases). Germline values: CDR1 SGHVS, CDR2 FNYEAQ. The V end lost 8 bases, the J end lost 3 bases, and 38 bases lay between the germline ends. CDR3 size: 21 residues. Written as DNA, the CDR3 is TGTGCCAGCCCCGGACAGGGGAGGCCTAGCGGGTTCAAAACCTCAAACTACGAGCAGTACTTC. This translates into CASPGQGRPSGFKTSNYEQYF. Variable domain in full (rest from reference TRBV7-6 and TRBJ2-7): GAGVSQSPRYKVTKRGQDVALRCDPISGHVSLYWYRQALGQGPEFLTYFNYEAQQDKSGLPNDRFSAERPEGSISTLTIQRTEQRDSAMYRCASPGQGRPSGFKTSNYEQYFGPGTRLTVT.